This T cell receptor (beta chain) is from a study of blood T cell repertoires in COVID-19. Study background: From T cells, B-cell-depleted T cells, or PBMCs came the material, which was cDNA or gDNA.

Per the germline V gene, CDR1 is LNHDA and CDR2 is SQIVND (reference sequence). The CDR3 is 15 residues long. Germline trimming cut 4 bases from V and 2 bases from J; bases unmatched to any gene: 4. Repertoires were generated with immunoSEQ multiplex PCR, while TCRdb's copy carries only in-frame clones and drops some. Of 150,000 to 200,000 clones listed, 88% are singletons. Cohort placement rested on clinical history that participants reported themselves. Symptom resolution, clearance, or two negative PCRs marked the recovered donors of Cohort 3. Source material: PBMCs or T cells enriched from blood (not recorded which). The receptor was derived from a woman under 30 who had recovered from COVID-19. The chain combines TRBV19 with TRBJ1-3; 8 bases align to TRBD1. The CDR3 protein is CASSTLQGAGNTIYF. In DNA form, the CDR3 reads TGTGCCAGTAGTACCCTACAGGGGGCTGGAAACACCATATATTTT.